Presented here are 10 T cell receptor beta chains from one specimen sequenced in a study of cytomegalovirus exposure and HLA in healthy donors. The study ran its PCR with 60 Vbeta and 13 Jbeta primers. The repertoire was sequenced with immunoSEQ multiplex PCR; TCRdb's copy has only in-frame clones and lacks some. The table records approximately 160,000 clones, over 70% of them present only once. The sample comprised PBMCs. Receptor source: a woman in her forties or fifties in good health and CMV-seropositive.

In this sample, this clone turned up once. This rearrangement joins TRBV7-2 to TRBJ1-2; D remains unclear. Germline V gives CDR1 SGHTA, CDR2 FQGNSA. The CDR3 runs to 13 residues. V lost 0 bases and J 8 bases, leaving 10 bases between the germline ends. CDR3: CASSLAAGIGYTF. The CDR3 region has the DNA TGTGCCAGCAGCTTAGCGGCCGGGATAGGCTACACCTTC.

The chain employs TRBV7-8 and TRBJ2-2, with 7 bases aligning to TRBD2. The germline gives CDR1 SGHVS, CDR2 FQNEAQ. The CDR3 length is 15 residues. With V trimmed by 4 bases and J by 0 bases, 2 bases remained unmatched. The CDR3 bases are TGTGCCAGCAGCTCGCTAGCGGCGAACACCGGGGAGCTGTTTTTT. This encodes CASSSLAANTGELFF.

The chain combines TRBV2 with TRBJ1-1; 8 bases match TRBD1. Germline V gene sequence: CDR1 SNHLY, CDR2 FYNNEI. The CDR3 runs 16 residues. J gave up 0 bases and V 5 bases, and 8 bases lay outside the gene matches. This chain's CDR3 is CASSRGQVRMNTEAFF. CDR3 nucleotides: TGTGCCAGCAGTAGGGGACAGGTTAGAATGAACACTGAAGCTTTCTTT.

CDR3 residues: CSVWGQGAYEQYF. In nucleotides, the CDR3 is TGCAGCGTGTGGGGACAGGGGGCCTACGAGCAGTACTTC. V usage is TRBV29-1 and J usage is TRBJ2-7, with 11 bases identical to TRBD1. Germline V CDR1 and CDR2: SQVTM, ANQGSEA. V trimming: 6 bases; J trimming: 2 bases; junction bases outside the gene matches: 3. There are 13 residues in the CDR3.

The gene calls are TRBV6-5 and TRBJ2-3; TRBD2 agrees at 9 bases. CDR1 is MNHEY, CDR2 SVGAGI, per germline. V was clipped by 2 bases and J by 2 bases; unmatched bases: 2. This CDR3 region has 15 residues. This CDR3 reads CASSYAGGATDTQYF. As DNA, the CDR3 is TGTGCCAGCAGTTACGCGGGGGGGGCCACAGATACGCAGTATTTT.

DNA for the CDR3: TGCGCCAGCAGCTTGGACCGGGCGAACACCGGGGAGCTGTTTTTT. Translating gives CASSLDRANTGELFF. The genes are TRBV5-1 and TRBJ2-2; D remains unclear. Germline assignment: CDR1 SGHRS and CDR2 YFSETQ. This CDR3 comprises 15 residues. The V and J ends lost 0 bases and 0 bases respectively, with 6 bases between them.

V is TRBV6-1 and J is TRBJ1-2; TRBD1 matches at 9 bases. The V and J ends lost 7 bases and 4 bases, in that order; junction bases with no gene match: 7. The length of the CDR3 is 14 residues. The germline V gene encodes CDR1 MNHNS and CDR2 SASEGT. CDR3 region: CASTDTGGSYGYTF. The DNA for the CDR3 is TGTGCCAGCACCGACACAGGGGGCAGCTATGGCTACACCTTC.

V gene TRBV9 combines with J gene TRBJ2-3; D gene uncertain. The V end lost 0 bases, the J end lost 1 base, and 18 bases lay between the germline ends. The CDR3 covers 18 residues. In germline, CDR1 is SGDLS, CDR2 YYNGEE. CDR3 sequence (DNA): TGTGCCAGCAGCGTAGGGAGATTTCTTAACTCCCGCACAGATACGCAGTATTTT. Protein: CASSVGRFLNSRTDTQYF.

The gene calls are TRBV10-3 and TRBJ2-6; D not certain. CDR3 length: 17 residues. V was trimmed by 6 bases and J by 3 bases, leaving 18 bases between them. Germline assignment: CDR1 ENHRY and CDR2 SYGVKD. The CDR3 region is CAISILQSGGGANVLTF. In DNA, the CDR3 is TGTGCCATCAGCATCCTGCAGTCGGGTGGTGGGGCCAACGTCCTGACTTTC.

The CDR3 sequence: CASSLAQFTDTQYF. For the CDR3, the DNA is TGCGCCAGCAGCTTGGCCCAGTTCACAGATACGCAGTATTTT. The chain carries TRBV5-1 and TRBJ2-3; no clear D gene. The germline CDR1 and CDR2 sequences are SGHRS and YFSETQ. The CDR3 has 14 residues. V was trimmed by 0 bases and J by 2 bases, leaving 7 bases between them.